Listed below are T cell receptor beta chains from one sample, sequenced in a study of blood T cells in healthy people across ages. TCRdb ran MiXCR on the 5' RACE reads and lists one entry per CDR3 protein. The sample shows approximately 1.5 million distinct CDR3 sequences, roughly two fifths of them seen only once. Specimen: blood. The source of these receptors is a woman between 18 and 29 years old in good health. Both conserved end residues are part of each CDR3. A D gene is named only where the DNA matches it firmly. The size entry is marked missing in some rows and otherwise reads once, few, many or a size class.

. | TRBJ2-5 | TRBV7-2 | many | 16 | CASSRVGVLRQETQYF | TGTGCCAGCAGCCGAGTTGGGGTTCTTAGACAAGAGACCCAGTACTTC
TRBD1 | TRBJ2-4 | TRBV7-2 | once | 16 | CASSPDRDKAKNIQYF | TGTGCCAGCAGCCCTGACAGGGATAAAGCCAAAAACATTCAGTACTTC
. | TRBJ2-5 | TRBV7-2 | few | 15 | CASSLMRHLQETQYF | TGTGCCAGCAGCTTAATGAGACATCTCCAAGAGACCCAGTACTTC
. | TRBJ2-1 | TRBV6-5 | few | 14 | CASSIGIGGNEQFF | TGTGCCAGCAGTATCGGCATAGGAGGCAATGAGCAGTTCTTC
. | TRBJ2-1 | TRBV20-1 | . | 13 | CSARSGAGNEQFF | TGCAGTGCTAGATCGGGAGCGGGCAATGAGCAGTTCTTC
TRBD2 | TRBJ2-1 | TRBV20-1 | once | 15 | CSTRVSGRGYNEQFF | TGCAGTACTAGAGTTAGCGGGAGGGGATACAATGAGCAGTTCTTC
. | TRBJ1-5 | TRBV19 | . | 15 | CASSIPREGNQPQHF | TGTGCCAGTAGTATCCCCAGGGAAGGCAATCAGCCCCAGCATTTT
. | TRBJ2-7 | TRBV28 | . | 15 | CASSLGSGESYEQYF | TGTGCCAGCAGTTTAGGGTCAGGGGAGTCCTACGAGCAGTACTTC
TRBD2 | TRBJ2-1 | TRBV6-6 | . | 14 | CASSSSGGINEQFF | TGTGCCAGCAGTTCTAGCGGGGGAATTAATGAGCAGTTCTTC
. | TRBJ1-2 | TRBV6-2/TRBV6-3 | . | 16 | CASSPPDSVPLGGYTF | TGTGCCAGCAGTCCACCGGACAGCGTGCCTTTAGGTGGCTACACCTTC
. | TRBJ1-2 | TRBV20-1 | . | 15 | CSARDLTVRNYGYTF | TGCAGTGCTAGAGATCTAACAGTACGGAACTATGGCTACACCTTC
. | TRBJ2-1 | TRBV25-1 | . | 14 | CASNEGGRVNEQFF | TGTGCCAGCAATGAAGGGGGTAGAGTCAATGAGCAGTTCTTC
. | TRBJ2-3 | TRBV18 | few | 15 | CASSPGRRSSDTQYF | TGTGCCAGCTCACCGGGACGGCGGTCATCAGATACGCAGTATTTT
. | TRBJ1-2 | TRBV6-6 | . | 13 | CASRDGRFGGYTF | TGTGCCAGCCGGGACGGACGCTTTGGTGGCTACACCTTC
. | TRBJ2-5 | TRBV6-2/TRBV6-3 | . | 18 | CASSLTGGELGVRETQYF | TGTGCCAGCAGCCTAACAGGGGGGGAGCTCGGTGTGAGGGAGACCCAGTACTTC
TRBD2 | TRBJ2-5 | TRBV20-1 | . | 16 | CSATPGLAGEWETQYF | TGCAGTGCCACTCCGGGACTAGCGGGAGAATGGGAGACCCAGTACTTC
. | TRBJ2-2 | TRBV20-1 | many | 15 | CSARDNAVNTGELFF | TGCAGTGCTAGAGATAACGCGGTGAACACCGGGGAGCTGTTTTTT
TRBD2 | TRBJ2-1 | TRBV28 | . | 15 | CASSPPLAGNNEQFF | TGTGCCAGCAGTCCTCCACTAGCGGGGAACAATGAGCAGTTCTTC
. | TRBJ2-3 | TRBV29-1 | many | 13 | CSVDAGYTDTQYF | TGCAGCGTTGATGCGGGATACACAGATACGCAGTATTTT
. | TRBJ2-3 | TRBV7-2 | . | 14 | CASSFPTREATQYF | TGTGCCAGCAGCTTCCCCACCAGGGAGGCTACGCAGTATTTT
. | TRBJ2-7 | TRBV6-2/TRBV6-3 | few | 13 | CASREHTGYEQYF | TGTGCCAGCAGGGAGCACACAGGTTACGAGCAGTACTTC
TRBD1 | TRBJ1-4 | TRBV4-3 | few | 17 | CASSQDLRDRGGEKLFF | TGCGCCAGCAGCCAAGACCTCCGGGACAGGGGAGGTGAAAAACTGTTTTTT
. | TRBJ1-2 | TRBV11-2 | . | 14 | CASSQSGSNYGHTF | TGTGCCAGCAGCCAGTCAGGGAGTAACTATGGCCACACCTTC